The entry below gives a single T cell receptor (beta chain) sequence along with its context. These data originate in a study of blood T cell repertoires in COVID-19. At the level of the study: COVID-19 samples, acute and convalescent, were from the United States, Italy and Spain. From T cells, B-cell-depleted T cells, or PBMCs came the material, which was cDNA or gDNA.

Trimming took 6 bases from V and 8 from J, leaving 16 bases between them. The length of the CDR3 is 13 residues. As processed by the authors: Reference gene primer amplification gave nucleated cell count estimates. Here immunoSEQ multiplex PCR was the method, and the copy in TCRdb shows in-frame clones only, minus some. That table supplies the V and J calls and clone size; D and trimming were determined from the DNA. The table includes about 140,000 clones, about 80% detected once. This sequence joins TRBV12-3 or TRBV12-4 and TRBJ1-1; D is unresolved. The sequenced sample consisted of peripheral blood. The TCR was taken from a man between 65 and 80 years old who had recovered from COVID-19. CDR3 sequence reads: CASSPPEGREAFF. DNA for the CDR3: TGTGCCAGCAGCCCTCCCGAGGGCAGGGAAGCTTTCTTT.